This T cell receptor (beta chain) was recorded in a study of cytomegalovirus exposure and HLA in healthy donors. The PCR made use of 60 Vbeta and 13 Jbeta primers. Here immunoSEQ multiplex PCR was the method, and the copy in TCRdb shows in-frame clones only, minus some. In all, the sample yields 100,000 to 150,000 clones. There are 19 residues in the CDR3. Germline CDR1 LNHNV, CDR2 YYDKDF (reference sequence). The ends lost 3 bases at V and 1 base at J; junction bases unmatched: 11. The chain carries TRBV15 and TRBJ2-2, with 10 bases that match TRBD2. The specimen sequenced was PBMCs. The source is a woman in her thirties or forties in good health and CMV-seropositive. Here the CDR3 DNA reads TGTGCCACCAGCAGGCGCCCTGTAGCGGGAGGTATGAACACCGGGGAGCTGTTTTTT. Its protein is CATSRRPVAGGMNTGELFF.